This T cell receptor (beta chain) was profiled in a study of blood T cell repertoires in COVID-19. Data came from immunoSEQ multiplex PCR; TCRdb stores just in-frame clones and leaves some out. The table includes 250,000 to 300,000 clones, roughly 89% detected once. Trimming shortened V by 5 bases and J by 0 bases, and 11 bases separated the two germline ends. CDR3 length: 16 amino acids. Germline V gives CDR1 MDHEN, CDR2 SYDVKM. V gene TRBV28 combines with J gene TRBJ1-6; D gene ambiguous. The sample was peripheral blood. The clonotype was recovered from a man aged 50 to 60 with acute or convalescent COVID-19. CDR3 sequence reads: CASSGQRGSYNSPLHF. CDR3 DNA sequence: TGTGCCAGCAGTGGTCAAAGAGGCTCCTATAATTCACCCCTCCACTTT.